A single sample gave rise to the 24 T cell receptor beta chains below, sequenced in a study of cytomegalovirus exposure and HLA in healthy donors. Researchers ran the PCR with 60 Vbeta and 13 Jbeta primers. Some clones are missing from TCRdb's copy, which holds only in-frame ones; the method was immunoSEQ multiplex PCR. This table has 200,000 or so clones, over 75% appearing once. The sequenced sample was PBMCs. The receptors were sampled from a human donor in good health.

V and J are TRBV18 and TRBJ1-3; D unresolved. Trimming stripped 4 bases from V and 0 bases from J, with 4 bases between. In germline, CDR1 is KGHSH, CDR2 LQKENI. The CDR3 has 13 amino acids. The CDR3 DNA follows: TGTGCCAGCTCACTGAGCTCTGGAAACACCATATATTTT. Its translation: CASSLSSGNTIYF.

This rearrangement joins TRBV2 to TRBJ2-1; D is uncertain. The CDR3 consists of 14 residues. V was pared by 7 bases and J by 6 bases, with 16 bases between. Per the germline V gene, CDR1 is SNHLY and CDR2 is FYNNEI. The CDR3 DNA follows: TGTGCCAGCACGACCCCTGGGCCCGGCAATGAGCAGTTCTTC. This translates into CASTTPGPGNEQFF. Combining the CDR3 with reference TRBV2 and TRBJ2-1 gives the whole variable domain EPEVTQTPSHQVTQMGQEVILRCVPISNHLYFYWYRQILGQKVEFLVSFYNNEISEKSEIFDDQFSVERPDGSNFTLKIRSTKLEDSAMYFCASTTPGPGNEQFFGPGTRLTVL.

The chain joins TRBV4-2 to TRBJ2-4; 13 bases are shared with TRBD2. Germline V lookup: CDR1 LGHNA, CDR2 YNFKEQ. V dropped 1 base and J dropped 7; count of bases not matched to a gene: 4. This CDR3 comprises 16 residues. CDR3 protein: CASSQGLAGGGNIQYF. CDR3 in DNA: TGTGCCAGCAGCCAAGGACTAGCGGGAGGAGGGAACATTCAGTACTTC.

The V gene is TRBV7-6, the J gene TRBJ2-7; TRBD1 might be the D (5 bases). The CDR3 has 13 amino acids. CDR1 and CDR2 (germline): SGHVS, FNYEAQ. V was pared by 2 bases and J by 5 bases, with 10 bases between. CDR3 DNA: TGTGCCAGCAGCTTATCAGGGCGCGACGAGCAGTACTTC. Its protein is CASSLSGRDEQYF.

This chain connects TRBV30 to TRBJ1-5; D not certain. V was cut by 0 bases and J by 4 bases, with 19 bases left in between. CDR3 length: 17 residues. The germline gives CDR1 GTSNPN, CDR2 SVGIG (reference sequence). CDR3 in amino acids: CAWSVIRLKPSNQPQHF. The DNA for the CDR3 is TGTGCCTGGAGTGTAATCAGGTTAAAGCCCTCGAATCAGCCCCAGCATTTT.

The J gene is TRBJ2-3, the V gene TRBV4-2; tentative D call: TRBD2 (6 bases). The CDR3 is 15 residues long. Germline lookup yields CDR1 LGHNA and CDR2 YNFKEQ. With 6 bases removed from V and 2 bases from J, the gap between germline ends came to 15 bases. The CDR3 protein is CASSPTGLITDTQYF. In DNA, the CDR3 is TGTGCCAGCAGTCCCACGGGACTTATCACAGATACGCAGTATTTT.

This chain connects TRBV7-2 to TRBJ2-1; unclear D gene. The CDR3 extends over 13 amino acids. The germline V gene encodes CDR1 SGHTA and CDR2 FQGNSA. Trimming removed 7 bases at V and 5 bases at J, with 12 bases between. For the CDR3, the DNA is TGTGCCAGCACCACCTATCTAGACAATGAGCAGTTCTTC. It encodes CASTTYLDNEQFF.

The V call is TRBV7-9, the J call TRBJ2-5; TRBD1 matches at 7 bases. The CDR3 is 15 residues long. Germline CDR1 SEHNR, CDR2 FQNEAQ (reference sequence). Trimming at V came to 1 base and at J to 4 bases, leaving 6 bases not matched to a gene. CDR3 DNA: TGTGCCAGCAGCTTAGGGTGGCAGGGGGTAGAGACCCAGTACTTC. This sequence encodes CASSLGWQGVETQYF.

The chain employs TRBV18 and TRBJ1-4; TRBD1 agrees at 7 bases. Trimming cost V 3 bases and J 0 bases; bases outside gene matches: 16. The CDR3 is made up of 20 amino acids. CDR1 and CDR2 (germline): KGHSH, LQKENI. CDR3 coding DNA: TGTGCCAGCTCACCTCAGCTAGCTACAGGGGATACGGCAACTAATGAAAAACTGTTTTTT. This gives the protein CASSPQLATGDTATNEKLFF.

This chain connects TRBV27 to TRBJ2-7; 8 nucleotides match TRBD2. The ends lost 8 bases at V and 5 bases at J; junction bases unmatched: 14. Germline lookup yields CDR1 MNHEY and CDR2 SMNVEV (reference sequence). This CDR3 is built from 15 residues. The CDR3 reads CASRAIRGGVHEQYF. The CDR3 bases are TGTGCCAGCCGCGCAATCCGGGGGGGGGTTCACGAGCAGTACTTC.

V usage is TRBV9 and J usage is TRBJ2-5; D possibly corresponds to TRBD2 (7 bases). Deletions cut 4 bases from V and 5 bases from J, with 15 bases between. Looked up from germline, CDR1 is SGDLS and CDR2 is YYNGEE. The CDR3 consists of 14 residues. The CDR3 here is CASSPRGGAETQYF. The CDR3 DNA sequence: TGTGCCAGCAGCCCACGTGGGGGGGCCGAGACCCAGTACTTC.

The rearrangement uses TRBV29-1 and TRBJ2-2; 7 nucleotides agree with TRBD2. The germline V gene has CDR1 SQVTM and CDR2 ANQGSEA. The CDR3 has 16 amino acids. V was pared by 3 bases and J by 1 base, with 8 bases of the junction left unmatched. For the CDR3, the DNA is TGCAGCGTTGAGCCGGAGGCTAGCGGGAACACCGGGGAGCTGTTTTTT. The encoded protein is CSVEPEASGNTGELFF.

The chain links TRBV28 to TRBJ1-1, with D perhaps matching TRBD1 (5 bases). The V end was cut by 2 bases, the J end by 1 base, with 8 bases between. The CDR3 runs to 14 residues. Per germline, CDR1 MDHEN and CDR2 SYDVKM. The DNA for the CDR3 is TGTGCCAGCAGTTTACGAGGACAGAACACTGAAGCTTTCTTT. Its protein is CASSLRGQNTEAFF.

The gene calls are TRBV6-5 and TRBJ1-1, with 7 bases identical to TRBD1. The CDR3 consists of 15 residues. The V gene's germline CDR1 is MNHEY and CDR2 SVGAGI. Trimming at V came to 0 bases and at J to 3 bases, leaving 4 bases not matched to a gene. The CDR3 DNA is TGTGCCAGCAGTTACTCGACCACAGGGGACACTGAAGCTTTCTTT. Translation gives CASSYSTTGDTEAFF.

In this sample, this clone turned up once. The chain joins TRBV28 to TRBJ2-1; 9 nucleotides agree with TRBD2. The ends lost 4 bases at V and 2 bases at J; junction bases unmatched: 3. Germline CDR1 MDHEN, CDR2 SYDVKM. There are 15 residues in the CDR3. The CDR3 DNA sequence: TGTGCCAGCAGTTCTAGCGGGGCCACCTACAATGAGCAGTTCTTC. The encoded protein is CASSSSGATYNEQFF.

The J gene is TRBJ2-3, the V gene TRBV30; 8 bases align to TRBD1. V shed 1 base, J shed 6 bases, and the junction held 6 bases outside the gene matches. In germline, CDR1 is GTSNPN, CDR2 SVGIG (reference sequence). The CDR3 loop spans 14 amino acids. The CDR3 DNA reads TGTGCCTGGAGTGCAGACAGACAGGGGGATACGCAGTATTTT. This encodes CAWSADRQGDTQYF.

Regarding this clone: The DNA is omitted, as the CDR3 cannot be located on it reliably, and the CDR3 follows TCRdb's listing. This chain links TRBV21-1 with TRBJ2-2; TRBD1 reflects the table's D call only, with no check against the DNA. TRBV21-1 is a known pseudogene. The CDR3 is 19 amino acids long, termini counted. The CDR3 spells CASSLNRGVGQGITGELFF.

V and J are TRBV7-9 and TRBJ2-5; tentative D call: TRBD1 (6 bases). CDR1 is SEHNR and CDR2 is FQNEAQ in the germline V gene (reference sequence). The CDR3 consists of 17 residues. The V and J ends lost 2 bases and 0 bases respectively, with 16 bases between them. DNA of the CDR3: TGTGCCAGCAGCTTATCCGGGACACCCACGTACCAAGAGACCCAGTACTTC. Translating it yields CASSLSGTPTYQETQYF. The whole variable domain, filled in from reference TRBV7-9 and TRBJ2-5, reads DTGVSQNPRHKITKRGQNVTFRCDPISEHNRLYWYRQTLGQGPEFLTYFQNEAQLEKSRLLSDRFSAERPKGSFSTLEIQRTEQGDSAMYLCASSLSGTPTYQETQYFGPGTRLLVL.

V gene TRBV27 combines with J gene TRBJ2-3; D is possibly TRBD2 (5 bases). This CDR3 is 17 amino acids long. The germline gives CDR1 MNHEY, CDR2 SMNVEV (reference sequence). Trimming removed 7 bases at V and 2 bases at J, with 22 bases between. The CDR3 loop is CASTPLTSFPHTDTQYF. CDR3 bases: TGTGCCAGCACCCCCCTCACTAGTTTCCCACACACAGATACGCAGTATTTT.

The chain joins TRBV5-4 to TRBJ1-4, with 9 bases fitting TRBD1. CDR3 length: 14 amino acids. After removal of 4 bases from V and 8 bases from J, the junction contained 6 bases not matched to a gene. The germline V gene has CDR1 SGHNT and CDR2 YYREEE (reference sequence). The DNA of the CDR3 is TGTGCCAGCAGCGCGGGACAGGGATACGAAAAACTGTTTTTT. It is translated as CASSAGQGYEKLFF.

This chain links TRBV2 with TRBJ1-5; D is unclear. This CDR3 has 12 residues. Germline V gene lookup returns CDR1 SNHLY and CDR2 FYNNEI. V dropped 8 bases and J dropped 4 bases, with 9 bases sitting between them. The CDR3 DNA reads as TGTGCCAGCTCCGAGGGAAATCAGCCCCAGCATTTT. Amino acids: CASSEGNQPQHF.

As to this clone: The sample has other DNA sequences that encode this CDR3 too. CDR3 residues: CASSLTRDTGELFF. The CDR3 DNA reads TGTGCCAGCAGCCTCACCAGGGACACCGGGGAGCTGTTTTTT. The chain uses TRBV7-2 and TRBJ2-2; D may be TRBD1 (5 bases). The CDR3 has 14 residues. CDR1 is SGHTA, CDR2 FQGNSA, per germline. Between the trimmed V and J ends, which lost 5 bases and 3 bases, there was a span of 10 bases.

This clone was observed a few times. V is TRBV6-5 and J is TRBJ2-7; maybe TRBD1 (5 bases). This CDR3 is built from 13 residues. The V gene lost 8 bases and the J gene lost 1 base, with 12 bases spanning the gap. Germline V gene data show CDR1 as MNHEY and CDR2 as SVGAGI. In DNA form, the CDR3 reads TGTGCCAGCGGACACGGCAGGTCCTACGAGCAGTACTTC. Translation gives CASGHGRSYEQYF.

The chain employs TRBV28 and TRBJ1-2, with 11 bases lining up with TRBD1. The CDR3 runs 14 residues. Germline-derived CDR1 and CDR2 are MDHEN and SYDVKM. V shed 4 bases, J shed 7 bases, and the junction held 5 bases outside the gene matches. CDR3 amino acids: CASSSTGTGGGYTF. In nucleotides, the CDR3 is TGTGCCAGCAGTTCTACCGGGACAGGGGGTGGCTACACCTTC.